These T cell receptor beta chains were read from a single sample in a study of regulatory dendritic cells for organ transplantation. Produced via immunoSEQ multiplex PCR; TCRdb's table is partial and in-frame only. Seen here are tens of thousands of clones, 82% observed once, and the top ten hold roughly 0.4%. The sample taken for sequencing was naive CD8+ T cells from blood. These TCRs come from a human donor in good health. Both conserved end residues are part of each CDR3. A D gene is named only where the DNA matches it firmly. For some rows the clone size is stated as once, few or many, or as a class when expanded; others skip it.

V gene: TRBV27; D gene: -; clone size: -; J gene: TRBJ2-2; CDR3 protein: CASSLGSKAGELFF; CDR3 DNA: TGTGCCAGCAGTTTGGGGAGTAAAGCCGGGGAGCTGTTTTTT
V gene: TRBV4-1; D gene: TRBD1; clone size: few; J gene: TRBJ2-7; CDR3 protein: CASSQDSGTAAYEQYF; CDR3 DNA: TGCGCCAGCAGCCAAGATTCTGGGACAGCCGCCTACGAGCAGTACTTC
V gene: TRBV7-9; D gene: TRBD2; clone size: -; J gene: TRBJ2-3; CDR3 protein: CASSDGTSGGADTQYF; CDR3 DNA: TGTGCCAGCAGCGACGGGACTAGCGGGGGAGCAGATACGCAGTATTTT
V gene: TRBV4-3; D gene: TRBD1; clone size: -; J gene: TRBJ2-7; CDR3 protein: CASSQETGTYEQYF; CDR3 DNA: TGCGCCAGCAGCCAAGAGACAGGGACCTACGAGCAGTACTTC
V gene: TRBV2; D gene: TRBD1; clone size: -; J gene: TRBJ2-7; CDR3 protein: CASRGGQDTYEQYF; CDR3 DNA: TGTGCCAGCAGAGGGGGACAGGACACCTACGAGCAGTACTTC
V gene: TRBV6-5; D gene: -; clone size: once; J gene: TRBJ2-1; CDR3 protein: CASSYSRGGNEQFF; CDR3 DNA: TGTGCCAGCAGTTACTCGAGGGGAGGCAATGAGCAGTTCTTC
V gene: TRBV13; D gene: -; clone size: once; J gene: TRBJ2-3; CDR3 protein: CASSPTDRSLTDTQYF; CDR3 DNA: TGTGCCAGCAGCCCAACCGACAGGAGCTTAACAGATACGCAGTATTTT
V gene: TRBV4-2; D gene: -; clone size: once; J gene: TRBJ1-1; CDR3 protein: CASSQAPGEGGNTEAFF; CDR3 DNA: TGTGCCAGCAGCCAGGCCCCCGGGGAGGGCGGGAACACTGAAGCTTTCTTT
V gene: TRBV9; D gene: -; clone size: -; J gene: TRBJ2-1; CDR3 protein: CASSEASLASNEQFF; CDR3 DNA: TGTGCCAGCAGCGAGGCGAGTCTAGCGAGCAATGAGCAGTTCTTC
V gene: TRBV4-1; D gene: TRBD2; clone size: -; J gene: TRBJ2-3; CDR3 protein: CASSQVASGATDTQYF; CDR3 DNA: TGCGCCAGCAGCCAAGTAGCTAGCGGGGCCACAGATACGCAGTATTTT
V gene: TRBV9; D gene: TRBD2; clone size: -; J gene: TRBJ2-1; CDR3 protein: CASSVPRASGGDEQFF; CDR3 DNA: TGTGCCAGCAGCGTGCCTCGGGCTAGCGGGGGGGATGAGCAGTTCTTC
V gene: TRBV11-2; D gene: -; clone size: -; J gene: TRBJ2-1; CDR3 protein: CASSAPSGEQFF; CDR3 DNA: TGTGCCAGCAGCGCCCCCTCGGGGGAGCAGTTCTTC
V gene: TRBV6-1; D gene: -; clone size: -; J gene: TRBJ1-1; CDR3 protein: CASAGGYTEAFF; CDR3 DNA: TGTGCCAGCGCCGGGGGTTACACTGAAGCTTTCTTT
V gene: TRBV2; D gene: TRBD1; clone size: few; J gene: TRBJ1-2; CDR3 protein: CASSAGQGLNYGYTF; CDR3 DNA: TGTGCCAGCAGTGCTGGACAGGGACTAAACTATGGCTACACCTTC
V gene: TRBV9; D gene: TRBD2; clone size: -; J gene: TRBJ2-1; CDR3 protein: CASSAESSGGGNEQFF; CDR3 DNA: TGTGCCAGCAGCGCCGAGAGTAGCGGGGGGGGGAATGAGCAGTTCTTC
V gene: TRBV7-9; D gene: -; clone size: -; J gene: TRBJ1-2; CDR3 protein: CASRGGVEGYTF; CDR3 DNA: TGTGCCAGCCGGGGAGGGGTTGAGGGCTACACCTTC
V gene: TRBV7-9; D gene: TRBD1; clone size: -; J gene: TRBJ2-1; CDR3 protein: CASSSSWGQLSSYNEQFF; CDR3 DNA: TGTGCCAGCAGCTCAAGTTGGGGACAGTTGAGCTCCTACAATGAGCAGTTCTTC
V gene: TRBV11-2; D gene: -; clone size: -; J gene: TRBJ1-2; CDR3 protein: CASSLGPGNYGYTF; CDR3 DNA: TGTGCCAGCAGCTTAGGCCCGGGTAACTATGGCTACACCTTC
V gene: TRBV4-2; D gene: TRBD2; clone size: -; J gene: TRBJ2-3; CDR3 protein: CASSPIAGGTDTQYF; CDR3 DNA: TGTGCCAGCAGCCCAATAGCGGGGGGCACAGATACGCAGTATTTT
V gene: TRBV5-1; D gene: TRBD1; clone size: -; J gene: TRBJ2-7; CDR3 protein: CASRPQGQGRYEQYF; CDR3 DNA: TGCGCCAGCAGGCCCCAGGGACAGGGTAGATACGAGCAGTACTTC
V gene: TRBV10-2; D gene: -; clone size: -; J gene: TRBJ2-5; CDR3 protein: CASSDRGSQETQYF; CDR3 DNA: TGCGCCAGCAGTGATAGGGGTTCCCAAGAGACCCAGTACTTC
V gene: TRBV7-9; D gene: -; clone size: few; J gene: TRBJ2-7; CDR3 protein: CASSFRGFYEQYF; CDR3 DNA: TGTGCCAGCAGCTTCCGCGGTTTCTACGAGCAGTACTTC
V gene: TRBV5-1; D gene: -; clone size: -; J gene: TRBJ2-7; CDR3 protein: CASSLALRGSEREQYF; CDR3 DNA: TGCGCCAGCAGCTTGGCCCTCCGGGGGAGCGAGCGCGAGCAGTACTTC
V gene: TRBV4-3; D gene: -; clone size: -; J gene: TRBJ1-2; CDR3 protein: CASSPSRTGWYGYTF; CDR3 DNA: TGCGCCAGCAGCCCGAGTCGGACTGGGTGGTATGGCTACACCTTC
V gene: TRBV7-2; D gene: TRBD1; clone size: -; J gene: TRBJ2-7; CDR3 protein: CASSGTVIHEQYF; CDR3 DNA: TGTGCCAGCAGCGGGACAGTAATCCACGAGCAGTACTTC
V gene: TRBV6-6; D gene: TRBD1; clone size: few; J gene: TRBJ1-2; CDR3 protein: CASSWDSSNYGYTF; CDR3 DNA: TGTGCCAGCAGTTGGGACAGCTCTAACTATGGCTACACCTTC
V gene: TRBV7-9; D gene: TRBD2; clone size: -; J gene: TRBJ2-3; CDR3 protein: CASSGGEGGVVADTQYF; CDR3 DNA: TGTGCCAGCAGCGGTGGGGAGGGCGGGGTGGTCGCAGATACGCAGTATTTT
V gene: TRBV5-1; D gene: -; clone size: -; J gene: TRBJ1-1; CDR3 protein: CASSSSSNTEAFF; CDR3 DNA: TGCGCCAGCAGCTCTTCGTCGAACACTGAAGCTTTCTTT
V gene: TRBV7-9; D gene: -; clone size: -; J gene: TRBJ1-2; CDR3 protein: CASSLGRVGYGYTF; CDR3 DNA: TGTGCCAGCAGCTTGGGCAGGGTCGGCTATGGCTACACCTTC
V gene: TRBV4-1; D gene: TRBD2; clone size: -; J gene: TRBJ2-5; CDR3 protein: CASSQTGTRLETQYF; CDR3 DNA: TGCGCCAGCAGCCAAACCGGGACTAGGCTAGAGACCCAGTACTTC
V gene: TRBV14; D gene: -; clone size: once; J gene: TRBJ1-2; CDR3 protein: CASSQTPGGTNYGYTF; CDR3 DNA: TGTGCCAGCAGCCAGACCCCGGGAGGGACCAACTATGGCTACACCTTC
V gene: TRBV7-2; D gene: -; clone size: -; J gene: TRBJ1-6; CDR3 protein: CASSLDTSSYNSPLHF; CDR3 DNA: TGTGCCAGCAGCTTGGACACGAGCTCCTATAATTCACCCCTCCACTTT
V gene: TRBV7-9; D gene: -; clone size: -; J gene: TRBJ1-1; CDR3 protein: CASSLTEGMNTEAFF; CDR3 DNA: TGTGCCAGCAGCTTAACGGAGGGGATGAACACTGAAGCTTTCTTT
V gene: TRBV27; D gene: -; clone size: -; J gene: TRBJ2-3; CDR3 protein: CASSLLASRDTDTQYF; CDR3 DNA: TGTGCCAGCAGTTTATTGGCTAGCAGAGACACAGATACGCAGTATTTT
V gene: TRBV13; D gene: TRBD1; clone size: -; J gene: TRBJ1-2; CDR3 protein: CASSLRGTGLATF; CDR3 DNA: TGTGCCAGCAGCTTAAGGGGGACAGGGCTGGCCACCTTC
V gene: TRBV10-3; D gene: TRBD1; clone size: -; J gene: TRBJ1-4; CDR3 protein: CAISVTGDNNEKLFF; CDR3 DNA: TGTGCCATCAGTGTGACAGGGGACAATAATGAAAAACTGTTTTTT
V gene: TRBV7-8; D gene: -; clone size: -; J gene: TRBJ2-3; CDR3 protein: CASSFSLTASHVNTQYF; CDR3 DNA: TGTGCCAGCAGCTTTTCCCTGACTGCATCGCATGTGAATACGCAGTATTTT
V gene: TRBV25-1; D gene: -; clone size: -; J gene: TRBJ1-2; CDR3 protein: CASQRTEDYGYTF; CDR3 DNA: TGTGCCAGCCAAAGGACGGAGGACTATGGCTACACCTTC
V gene: TRBV6-5; D gene: TRBD1; clone size: few; J gene: TRBJ1-1; CDR3 protein: CASRPGQFTEAFF; CDR3 DNA: TGTGCCAGCAGGCCGGGACAGTTCACTGAAGCTTTCTTT
V gene: TRBV11-3; D gene: -; clone size: -; J gene: TRBJ2-1; CDR3 protein: CASSLARFESSYNEQFF; CDR3 DNA: TGTGCCAGCAGCTTAGCGCGATTTGAGAGCTCCTACAATGAGCAGTTCTTC
V gene: TRBV9; D gene: -; clone size: -; J gene: TRBJ2-7; CDR3 protein: CASSPQGGRSYEQYF; CDR3 DNA: TGTGCCAGCAGCCCGCAGGGGGGAAGGTCCTACGAGCAGTACTTC
V gene: TRBV6-5; D gene: -; clone size: -; J gene: TRBJ1-5; CDR3 protein: CASSYSRDQPQHF; CDR3 DNA: TGTGCCAGCAGTTACTCGAGGGATCAGCCCCAGCATTTT
V gene: TRBV5-5; D gene: TRBD1; clone size: -; J gene: TRBJ2-7; CDR3 protein: CASSLGQGNYEQYF; CDR3 DNA: TGTGCCAGCAGCCTGGGACAGGGGAACTACGAGCAGTACTTC
V gene: TRBV9; D gene: TRBD1; clone size: -; J gene: TRBJ1-1; CDR3 protein: CASSVGGQTEAFF; CDR3 DNA: TGTGCCAGCAGCGTAGGGGGACAGACTGAAGCTTTCTTT
V gene: TRBV11-3; D gene: -; clone size: -; J gene: TRBJ2-1; CDR3 protein: CASSLSTRGSPGHEQFF; CDR3 DNA: TGTGCCAGCAGCTTAAGCACCCGGGGTTCCCCCGGCCATGAGCAGTTCTTC
V gene: TRBV27; D gene: -; clone size: once; J gene: TRBJ1-2; CDR3 protein: CASSLWAGNGYTF; CDR3 DNA: TGTGCCAGCAGTTTATGGGCAGGGAATGGCTACACCTTC
V gene: TRBV18; D gene: TRBD2; clone size: -; J gene: TRBJ2-2; CDR3 protein: CASSLGLADTLTGELFF; CDR3 DNA: TGTGCCAGCTCACTTGGGCTAGCGGATACCTTGACCGGGGAGCTGTTTTTT
V gene: TRBV7-8; D gene: TRBD2; clone size: -; J gene: TRBJ2-3; CDR3 protein: CASSPGLAGGSLDTQYF; CDR3 DNA: TGTGCCAGCAGCCCGGGACTAGCGGGGGGATCTCTAGATACGCAGTATTTT
V gene: TRBV27; D gene: TRBD2; clone size: -; J gene: TRBJ2-3; CDR3 protein: CASRPPWTSGSTDTQYF; CDR3 DNA: TGTGCCAGCAGACCACCTTGGACTAGCGGTAGCACAGATACGCAGTATTTT
V gene: TRBV19; D gene: -; clone size: -; J gene: TRBJ2-2; CDR3 protein: CASRLGGTGELFF; CDR3 DNA: TGTGCCAGTAGGTTAGGAGGCACCGGGGAGCTGTTTTTT
V gene: TRBV7-9; D gene: -; clone size: -; J gene: TRBJ2-3; CDR3 protein: CASSLAAGDTQYF; CDR3 DNA: TGTGCCAGCAGCTTAGCTGCCGGGGATACGCAGTATTTT
V gene: TRBV6-6; D gene: -; clone size: once; J gene: TRBJ2-1; CDR3 protein: CASSYGQQRGQFF; CDR3 DNA: TGTGCCAGCAGTTACGGACAGCAAAGGGGGCAGTTCTTC
V gene: TRBV6-5; D gene: TRBD1; clone size: -; J gene: TRBJ1-2; CDR3 protein: CASSYSSTGGFYGYTF; CDR3 DNA: TGTGCCAGCAGTTACTCGTCCACAGGGGGCTTCTATGGCTACACCTTC
V gene: TRBV13; D gene: TRBD1; clone size: -; J gene: TRBJ1-3; CDR3 protein: CASGAGHRGNTIYF; CDR3 DNA: TGTGCCAGCGGAGCCGGACACAGGGGGAACACCATATATTTT
V gene: TRBV13; D gene: -; clone size: -; J gene: TRBJ2-1; CDR3 protein: CASSAADYNEQFF; CDR3 DNA: TGTGCCAGCAGCGCGGCCGATTACAATGAGCAGTTCTTC